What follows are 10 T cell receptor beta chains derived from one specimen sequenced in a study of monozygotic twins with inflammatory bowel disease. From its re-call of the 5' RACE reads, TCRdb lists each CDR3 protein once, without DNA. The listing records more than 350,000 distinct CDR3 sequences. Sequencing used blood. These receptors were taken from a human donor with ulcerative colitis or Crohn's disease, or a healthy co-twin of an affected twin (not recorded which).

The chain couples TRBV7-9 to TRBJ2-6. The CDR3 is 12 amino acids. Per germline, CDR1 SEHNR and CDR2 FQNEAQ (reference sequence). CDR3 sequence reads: CAPGSGANVLTF.

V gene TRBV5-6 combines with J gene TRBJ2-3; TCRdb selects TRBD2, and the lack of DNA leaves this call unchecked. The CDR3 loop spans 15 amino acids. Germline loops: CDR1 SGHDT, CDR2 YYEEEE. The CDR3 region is CASSSRGLVRDTQYF.

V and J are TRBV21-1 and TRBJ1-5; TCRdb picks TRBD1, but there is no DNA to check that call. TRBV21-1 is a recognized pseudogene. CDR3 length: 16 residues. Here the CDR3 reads CASSNWTGVSNQPQHF.

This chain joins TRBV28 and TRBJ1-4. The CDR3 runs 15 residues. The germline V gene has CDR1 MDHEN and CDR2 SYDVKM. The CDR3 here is CASIPRRGTNEKLFF.

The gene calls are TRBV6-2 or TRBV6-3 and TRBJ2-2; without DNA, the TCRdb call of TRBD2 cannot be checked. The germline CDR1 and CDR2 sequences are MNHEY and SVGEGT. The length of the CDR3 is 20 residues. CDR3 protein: CASTPPFGVAGGTNTGELFF.

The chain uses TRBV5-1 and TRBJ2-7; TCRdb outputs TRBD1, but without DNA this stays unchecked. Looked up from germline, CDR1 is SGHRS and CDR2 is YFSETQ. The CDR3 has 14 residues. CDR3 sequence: CASRGTEITYEQYF.

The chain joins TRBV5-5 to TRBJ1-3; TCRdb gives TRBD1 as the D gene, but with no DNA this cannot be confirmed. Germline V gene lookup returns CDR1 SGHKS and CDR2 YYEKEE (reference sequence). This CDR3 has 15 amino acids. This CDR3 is CASSFTGGYENTIYF.

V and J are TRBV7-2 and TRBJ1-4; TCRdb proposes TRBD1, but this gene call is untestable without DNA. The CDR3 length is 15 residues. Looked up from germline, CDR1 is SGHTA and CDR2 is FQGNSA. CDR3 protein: CASSFQTGVNEKLFF.

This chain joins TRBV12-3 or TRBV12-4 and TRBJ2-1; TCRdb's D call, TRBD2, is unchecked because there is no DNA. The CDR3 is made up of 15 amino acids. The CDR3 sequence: CASSSIPITRNEQFF.

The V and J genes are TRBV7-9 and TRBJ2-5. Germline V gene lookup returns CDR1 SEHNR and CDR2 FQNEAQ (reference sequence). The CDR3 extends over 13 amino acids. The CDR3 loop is CASSLGMQETQYF.